This is a list of T cell receptor beta chains from one sample in a study of blood T cell repertoires in COVID-19. Sequencing was performed with immunoSEQ multiplex PCR; in TCRdb, only in-frame clones are kept and a portion is missing. The sample records about 35,000 clones, roughly 92% being singletons. The material sequenced was peripheral blood. Receptors originate from a man aged 50-60 years with active COVID-19. The CDR3 runs from the conserved cysteine through the conserved F or W. The order of the fields is V gene, CDR3 protein.

TRBV6-5 | CASSSEGRRNGYTF
TRBV5-1 | CASSPQTGNNEKLFF
TRBV7-2 | CAIIEPRGGQETQYF
TRBV19 | CASSIRGNEQFF
TRBV30 | CAWGTGTNEKLFF
TRBV3-1/TRBV3-2 | CASSQDGKDGDTEAFF
TRBV4-2 | CASSQGSGTVGEKLFF
TRBV15 | CATSRGTGGYEQYF
TRBV5-1 | CASSSVQGASLAGELFF
TRBV2 | CASSARGFSSPLHF
TRBV20-1 | CSASLEQFF
TRBV5-4 | CASSFRNTEAFF
TRBV6-5 | CASSYGRGRETQYF
TRBV7-2 | CASSMRQGKAFF
TRBV5-5 | CASSLPQGGGGEKLFF
TRBV9 | CASSVGDFPGNTIYF
TRBV10-1 | CASSVNRGQGITEAFF